This is a list of T cell receptor beta chains from one sample in a study of blood T cell repertoires in COVID-19. TCRdb's copy holds only in-frame clones and misses some; the assay was immunoSEQ multiplex PCR. The sample holds about 260,000 clones, roughly nine tenths seen once. The sample comprised PBMCs or T cells enriched from blood (not recorded which). The receptor set was obtained from a woman between 18 and 29 years old who had recovered from COVID-19. Each CDR3 is given with its conserved first and last residue.

j_call v_call cdr3_aa
TRBJ1-2 TRBV15 CATSREGSDGYTF
TRBJ1-2 TRBV5-1 CASSMGGQDYTF
TRBJ1-5 TRBV28 CASTRRTGSNQPQHF
TRBJ2-3 TRBV7-2 CASSLLADTQYF
TRBJ1-2 TRBV15 CATSRARTGNYGYTF
TRBJ1-1 TRBV29-1 CSVEDGQGIGAEAFF
TRBJ2-6 TRBV4-2 CASSTAGQVFSGANVLTF
TRBJ1-5 TRBV20-1 CSARGGQPQHF
TRBJ1-2 TRBV9 CASSAASRAGANYGYTF
TRBJ2-7 TRBV6-2/TRBV6-3 CASSYSTSRGRTYEQYF
TRBJ1-5 TRBV2 CASSEAPRDSSQHF
TRBJ2-1 TRBV29-1 CSGTESSYNEQFF
TRBJ2-2 TRBV3-1/TRBV3-2 CASSPSRGELFF
TRBJ2-5 TRBV5-6 CASSFFRGLQETQYF
TRBJ2-7 TRBV18 CASSRRTGYVSYEQYF
TRBJ2-1 TRBV28 CASRLLTGGQGYEQFF
TRBJ2-1 TRBV14 CASSQVTGLFF
TRBJ1-5 TRBV10-3 CAISPGQGNQPQHF
TRBJ1-2 TRBV27 CASSLGGAYGYTF
TRBJ1-4 TRBV6-1 CASSELEGQGNEKLFF
TRBJ1-1 TRBV12-3/TRBV12-4 CASSRVIRTEAFF
TRBJ1-6 TRBV5-1 CASSLATGVSPLHF
TRBJ1-4 TRBV7-8 CASSTDRPTTNEKLFF
TRBJ2-3 TRBV11-3 CASSSTGVMNTQYF
TRBJ2-1 TRBV30 CAWNWGTSSNEQFF
TRBJ2-7 TRBV14 CASSLAPRLAAYEQYF
TRBJ1-1 TRBV15 CATSRGMTGGGGGTEAFF
TRBJ2-1 TRBV5-4 CASSIVGLAGYDNEQFF
TRBJ2-7 TRBV7-9 CASSLGSLYEQYF
TRBJ1-1 TRBV6-5 CASSYTDRVDTEAFF
TRBJ1-1 TRBV5-4 CASSWDRNTEAFF
TRBJ1-3 TRBV2 CASSDGGASGNTIYF
TRBJ2-4 TRBV4-1 CASSPGLAGAAAGTKNIQYF
TRBJ2-7 TRBV19 CASSVTAGTGLNEQYF
TRBJ1-1 TRBV15 CATSLGQTNTEAFF
TRBJ1-2 TRBV4-1 CASSQESGGYTF
TRBJ1-1 TRBV19 CASSLITGQETEAFF
TRBJ1-6 TRBV7-9 CASSSWTHGGKNSPLHF
TRBJ2-5 TRBV15 CATSRDSGNHGETQYF
TRBJ1-5 TRBV18 CASSPQGMNQPQHF
TRBJ2-5 TRBV3-1/TRBV3-2 CASSHHTGTQETQYF
TRBJ2-3 TRBV3-1/TRBV3-2 CASSQIVAGGTDTQYF
TRBJ1-3 TRBV9 CASSVEWSGNTIYF
TRBJ1-1 TRBV7-9 CASSLQGGMAFF
TRBJ1-5 TRBV4-1 CASSSGFNQPQHF
TRBJ1-6 TRBV19 CASSTLDAYNSPLHF
TRBJ2-5 TRBV5-1 CASSLVGGPLSIGETQYF
TRBJ2-2 TRBV6-5 CASRDREAGELFF
TRBJ2-1 TRBV10-1 CASSSGAVYNEQFF
TRBJ1-6 TRBV23-1 CASSQSAGEGNSPLHF
TRBJ2-7 TRBV19 CASSIRGTGEQYF
TRBJ1-4 TRBV20-1 CSASARGQDYGKLFF
TRBJ1-1 TRBV29-1 CSVGYRGLNTEAFF
TRBJ1-2 TRBV7-9 CASRQTGAGYGYTF
TRBJ1-4 TRBV5-1 CASSVNQRADNEKLFF
TRBJ1-5 TRBV7-8 CASSLLAGEGQPQHF
TRBJ1-1 TRBV5-8 CASSLVRATEAFF
TRBJ1-3 TRBV19 CASSIDGTGGNTIYF
TRBJ2-5 TRBV4-1 CASSQDLRRGGGFRETQYF